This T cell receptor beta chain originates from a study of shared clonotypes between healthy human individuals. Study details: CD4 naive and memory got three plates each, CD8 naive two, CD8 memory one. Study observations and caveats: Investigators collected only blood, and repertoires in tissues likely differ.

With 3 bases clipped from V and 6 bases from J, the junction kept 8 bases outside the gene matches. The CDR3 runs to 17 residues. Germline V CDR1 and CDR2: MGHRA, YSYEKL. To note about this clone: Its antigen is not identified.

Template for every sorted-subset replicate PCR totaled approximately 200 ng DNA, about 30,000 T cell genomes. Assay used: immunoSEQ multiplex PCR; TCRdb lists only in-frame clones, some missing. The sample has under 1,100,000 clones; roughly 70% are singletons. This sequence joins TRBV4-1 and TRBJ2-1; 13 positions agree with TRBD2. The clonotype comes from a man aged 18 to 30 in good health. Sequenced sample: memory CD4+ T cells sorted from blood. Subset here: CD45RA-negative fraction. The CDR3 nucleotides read TGCGCCAGCAGCCAGGAGACACTAGCGGGAGGGCCCAATGAGCAGTTCTTC. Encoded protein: CASSQETLAGGPNEQFF.